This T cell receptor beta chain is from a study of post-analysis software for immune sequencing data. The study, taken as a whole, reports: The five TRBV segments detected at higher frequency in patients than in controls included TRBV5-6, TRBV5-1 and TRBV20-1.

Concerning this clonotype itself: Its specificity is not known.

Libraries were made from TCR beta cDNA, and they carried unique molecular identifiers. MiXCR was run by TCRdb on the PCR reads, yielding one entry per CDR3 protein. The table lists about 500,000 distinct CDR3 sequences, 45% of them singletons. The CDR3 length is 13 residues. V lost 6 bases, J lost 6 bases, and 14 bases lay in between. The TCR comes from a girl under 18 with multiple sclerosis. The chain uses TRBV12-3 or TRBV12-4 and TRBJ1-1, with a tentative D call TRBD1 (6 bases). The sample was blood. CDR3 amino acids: CASSPTGGSEAFF. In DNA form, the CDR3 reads TGTGCCAGCAGCCCTACGGGGGGCTCTGAAGCTTTCTTT.